This is a list of T cell receptor beta chains from one sample in a study of tumor T cells in aggressive B-cell lymphoma. Method: immunoSEQ multiplex PCR; TCRdb's copy keeps in-frame clones and lacks some. The sample has about 1,800 clones, 86% seen once; the top ten hold 10%. Sequencing input: tumor tissue. Receptors originate from an adult with diffuse large B cell lymphoma. Both conserved end residues are part of each CDR3. Each record gives: D gene, CDR3 length, clone size, J gene, V gene, CDR3 protein, CDR3 DNA. The D gene is left open where the match is weak. Size values are once, few and many counts, or a class for expanded clones, and some rows have none.

TRBD2 | 15 | once | TRBJ2-5 | TRBV9 | CASTRSGGAVETQYF | TGTGCCAGCACCCGTAGCGGGGGGGCCGTAGAGACCCAGTACTTC
TRBD2 | 17 | - | TRBJ2-7 | TRBV27 | CASSFCSLAGDDYEQYF | TGTGCCAGCAGTTTTTGCTCCCTAGCGGGGGATGACTACGAGCAGTACTTC
TRBD1 | 12 | - | TRBJ1-2 | TRBV6-5 | CASSYGQGGYTF | TGTGCCAGCAGTTACGGACAGGGTGGCTACACCTTC
- | 14 | - | TRBJ2-3 | TRBV2 | CASKRVTSTDTQYF | TGTGCCAGTAAGCGGGTTACTAGCACAGATACGCAGTATTTT
- | 15 | once | TRBJ1-5 | TRBV9 | CASSVEEGSNQPQHF | TGTGCCAGCAGCGTAGAGGAGGGCAGCAATCAGCCCCAGCATTTT
- | 14 | - | TRBJ2-1 | TRBV5-1 | CASSSSILGNEQFF | TGCGCCAGCAGCTCTAGCATCCTGGGAAATGAGCAGTTCTTC
- | 15 | - | TRBJ1-3 | TRBV27 | CASRPGQSSGNTIYF | TGTGCCAGCAGACCAGGACAGAGCTCTGGAAACACCATATATTTT
- | 14 | - | TRBJ1-2 | TRBV10-1 | CASSESTGRYGYTF | TGCGCCAGCAGTGAGTCGACCGGGAGGTATGGCTACACCTTC
TRBD2 | 15 | - | TRBJ2-1 | TRBV9 | CASSVGTSTTDEQFF | TGTGCCAGCAGCGTAGGGACTAGTACGACGGATGAGCAGTTCTTC
TRBD1 | 19 | - | TRBJ1-1 | TRBV7-9 | CASSLAWTGDQLMNTEAFF | TGTGCCAGCAGCTTAGCGTGGACAGGGGACCAACTAATGAACACTGAAGCTTTCTTT
TRBD1 | 16 | - | TRBJ1-6 | TRBV5-8 | CASSFRSTGRNSPLHF | TGTGCCAGCAGCTTCAGGTCGACAGGGCGAAATTCACCCCTCCACTTT
TRBD1 | 12 | - | TRBJ1-2 | TRBV27 | CASSFGQGRKSF | TGTGCCAGCAGTTTCGGACAGGGGCGGAAAAGCTTC
TRBD2 | 16 | - | TRBJ2-3 | TRBV15 | CATSISGSGRVNTQYF | TGTGCCACCAGCATCTCTGGGAGCGGGAGGGTTAATACGCAGTATTTT
TRBD2 | 15 | once | TRBJ2-2 | TRBV9 | CASSVTGGYTGELFF | TGTGCCAGCAGCGTAACGGGAGGGTACACCGGGGAGCTGTTTTTT
- | 14 | - | TRBJ1-1 | TRBV5-1 | CASSFGGMNTEAFF | TGCGCCAGCAGCTTCGGGGGTATGAACACTGAAGCTTTCTTT
- | 11 | few | TRBJ2-3 | TRBV20-1 | CSARRVDTQYF | TGCAGTGCTAGGAGAGTAGATACGCAGTATTTT
- | 14 | - | TRBJ1-2 | TRBV28 | CASSLSGAPSGYTF | TGTGCCAGCAGTTTATCAGGGGCCCCCTCTGGCTACACCTTC
- | 12 | - | TRBJ1-1 | TRBV5-5 | CASSFQVDEAFF | TGTGCCAGCAGCTTCCAGGTCGATGAAGCTTTCTTT
TRBD2 | 15 | - | TRBJ2-7 | TRBV2 | CASIILAGGPYEQYF | TGTGCCAGCATTATACTAGCGGGAGGGCCGTACGAGCAGTACTTC
- | 12 | - | TRBJ1-1 | TRBV29-1 | CSVVSLNTEAFF | TGCAGCGTTGTTTCCTTGAACACTGAAGCTTTCTTT
- | 12 | - | TRBJ1-4 | TRBV7-9 | CASSSTYEKLFF | TGTGCCAGCAGCTCAACATACGAAAAACTGTTTTTT
TRBD2 | 13 | - | TRBJ2-1 | TRBV7-9 | CASRGGLAGEQFF | TGTGCCAGCAGGGGGGGACTAGCGGGGGAGCAGTTCTTC
- | 13 | - | TRBJ1-3 | TRBV15 | CATSFPPGNTIYF | TGTGCCACCAGCTTCCCTCCTGGAAACACCATATATTTT
TRBD2 | 20 | - | TRBJ2-1 | TRBV7-8 | CASSLRAGTSGAISYNEQFF | TGTGCCAGCAGCTTAAGGGCCGGGACTAGCGGGGCGATCTCCTACAATGAGCAGTTCTTC